One T cell receptor (beta chain) is described in this entry. The CDR3 has 13 residues. CDR1 and CDR2 (germline): MGHDK, SYGVNS. Between the trimmed V and J ends, which lost 2 bases and 4 bases, there was a span of 8 bases. The protocol was immunoSEQ multiplex PCR, while the TCRdb copy is restricted to in-frame clones and leaves out a portion. The sample carries approximately 89,000 clones, around 80% recorded once. The entry originates in a study of PD-1 blockade in classical Hodgkin lymphoma. Time point in this sample: cycle 4 day 1 (C4D1), after about 6 weeks of nivolumab. Relapses following autologous stem cell transplantation were seen in all patients, with brentuximab vedotin exposure varying.

The chain recombines TRBV25-1 with TRBJ1-1; possible D gene TRBD1, 6 bases. This material consisted of peripheral blood mononuclear cells (PBMCs), taken before the fourth cycle of nivolumab. This receptor was obtained from a human donor with classical Hodgkin lymphoma. In DNA, the CDR3 is TGTGCCAGCAGTGAACAACAGGGCACTGAAGCTTTCTTT. Amino acids: CASSEQQGTEAFF.